Included here is one TCR beta chain sequence, with context. Its specificity is not known. Other DNA sequences of this sample code for an identical CDR3. Measured with immunoSEQ multiplex PCR; TCRdb has only the in-frame clones, and not every one. The sample shows about 2,500,000 clones, around nine tenths of them seen only once. This record belongs to a study of shared clonotypes between healthy human individuals. Study findings and constraints: Generation probability values for non-shared clonotypes were lower than those for clonotypes shared by all four donors.

Per the germline V gene, CDR1 is SNHLY and CDR2 is FYNNEI. There are 15 residues in the CDR3. V was cut by 5 bases and J by 2 bases, with 12 bases left in between. This clonotype was sampled from a young man in good health. V usage is TRBV2 and J usage is TRBJ2-2; D could derive from TRBD1 or TRBD2 (5 bases each). Sequencing was performed on naive CD4+ T cells sorted from blood. The subset is: CD45RA+ positively selected. The CDR3 spells CASSSGTGNTGELFF. CDR3 coding DNA: TGTGCCAGCAGTTCCGGGACGGGAAACACCGGGGAGCTGTTTTTT.